This T cell receptor beta chain was sequenced in a study of T cells after posttransplantation cyclophosphamide. Overall study findings and caveats: Tissue-infiltrating T cells from skin or gut overlapped little with blood T cells. After PTCy, TRB diversity resembled that of CNI/methotrexate controls. Later blood repertoires were often dominated by clones from the donor CD8+ memory compartment.

Points on this clone: Its antigen is still unknown.

This CDR3 contains 17 residues. V dropped 3 bases and J dropped 7 bases, with 27 bases sitting between them. CDR1 GTSNPN and CDR2 SVGIG come from the germline V gene (reference sequence). Assay used: immunoSEQ multiplex PCR; TCRdb lists only in-frame clones, some missing. The table records tens of thousands of clones, almost 95% of them present only once. The source of this sequence is a woman aged 45-65 years in good health and a related stem cell transplant donor. The sample was PBMCs. This chain joins TRBV30 and TRBJ1-2; D perhaps matches TRBD1 (5 bases). This CDR3 reads CAWRRIQGSEKVSGYTF. The DNA for the CDR3 is TGTGCCTGGAGGAGAATCCAGGGATCTGAAAAGGTTAGTGGCTACACCTTC.